This TCR beta chain comes out of a study of technical replicates of blood from a handful of donors. The germline CDR1 and CDR2 sequences are MDHEN and SYDVKM. This CDR3 spans 14 amino acids. V lost 5 bases, J lost 4 bases, and 8 bases stayed unmatched. Sequencing used immunoSEQ multiplex PCR; TCRdb keeps in-frame clones, though not all of them. The sample has about 97,000 clones, roughly 96% seen once. Sequenced: T cells isolated from PBMCs. The V gene is TRBV28, the J gene TRBJ2-7; 7 bases line up with TRBD1. The origin of this receptor is a human donor in good health. The CDR3 is CASSRGQEIYEQYF. The CDR3 DNA sequence: TGTGCCAGCAGTCGAGGACAGGAGATTTACGAGCAGTACTTC. The full variable domain, completed using reference TRBV28 and TRBJ2-7, is DVKVTQSSRYLVKRTGEKVFLECVQDMDHENMFWYRQDPGLGLRLIYFSYDVKMKEKGDIPEGYSVSREKKERFSLILESASTNQTSMYLCASSRGQEIYEQYFGPGTRLTVT.